The clone carrying this TCR beta chain was found a few times. What it binds is not known. The protocol was immunoSEQ multiplex PCR, while the TCRdb copy is restricted to in-frame clones and leaves out a portion. The sample lists under 2.5 million clones; roughly 92% were seen once. The source of the sample is a study of shared clonotypes between healthy human individuals. Overall study results and limits: Estimated clonotype richness was generally higher in naive than memory subsets. Sorted-subset samples were not fully sequenced, rarefaction indicated. The sharing of roughly 5% of naive CD4 clonotypes was seen across a few donors.

The CDR3 covers 17 residues. The V gene's germline CDR1 is KGHSH and CDR2 LQKENI. V gave up 3 bases and J gave up 1 base, with 15 bases separating them. This clonotype was sampled from a man aged 18 to 30 in good health. Some clones in this sample may be carry-over from other donors' samples. The specimen sequenced was naive CD4+ T cells from PBMCs. The subset denotes: CD45RA+ positively selected. This chain connects TRBV18 to TRBJ1-4; D call uncertain. This CDR3 reads CASSPPRVGRTNEKLFF. As DNA, the CDR3 is TGTGCCAGCTCACCGCCACGGGTGGGGAGAACTAATGAAAAACTGTTTTTT.